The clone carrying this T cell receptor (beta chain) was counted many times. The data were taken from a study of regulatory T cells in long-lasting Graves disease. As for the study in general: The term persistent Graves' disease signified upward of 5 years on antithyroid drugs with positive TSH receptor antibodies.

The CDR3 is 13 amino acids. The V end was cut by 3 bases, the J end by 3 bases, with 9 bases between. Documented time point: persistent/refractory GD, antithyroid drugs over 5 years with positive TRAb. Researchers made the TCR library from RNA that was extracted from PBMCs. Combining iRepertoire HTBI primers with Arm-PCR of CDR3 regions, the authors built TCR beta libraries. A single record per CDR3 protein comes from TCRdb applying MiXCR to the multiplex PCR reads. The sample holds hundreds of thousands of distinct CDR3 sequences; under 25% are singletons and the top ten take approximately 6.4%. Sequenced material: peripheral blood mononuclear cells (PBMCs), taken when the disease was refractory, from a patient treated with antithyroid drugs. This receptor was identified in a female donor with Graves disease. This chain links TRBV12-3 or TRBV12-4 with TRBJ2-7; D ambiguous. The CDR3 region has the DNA TGTGCCAGCAGTTTCGAGGACCACTACGAGCAGTACTTC. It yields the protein CASSFEDHYEQYF.